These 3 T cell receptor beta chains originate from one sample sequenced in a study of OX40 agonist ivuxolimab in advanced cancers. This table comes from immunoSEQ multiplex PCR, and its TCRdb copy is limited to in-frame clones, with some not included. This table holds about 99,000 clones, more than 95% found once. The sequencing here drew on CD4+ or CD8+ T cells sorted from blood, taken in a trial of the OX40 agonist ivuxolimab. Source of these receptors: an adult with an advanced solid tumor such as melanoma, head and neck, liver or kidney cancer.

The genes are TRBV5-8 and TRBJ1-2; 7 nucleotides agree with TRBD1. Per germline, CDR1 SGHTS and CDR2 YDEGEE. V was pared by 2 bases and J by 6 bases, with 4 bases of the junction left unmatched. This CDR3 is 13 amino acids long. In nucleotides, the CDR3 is TGTGCCAGCAGCTTACAGGGGTTTAATGGCTACACCTTC. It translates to CASSLQGFNGYTF.

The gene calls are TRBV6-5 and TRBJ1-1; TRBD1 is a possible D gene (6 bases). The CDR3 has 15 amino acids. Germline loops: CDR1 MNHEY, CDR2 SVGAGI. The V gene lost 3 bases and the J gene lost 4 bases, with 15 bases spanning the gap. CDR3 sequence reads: CASSYGQGGGTEAFF. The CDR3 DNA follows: TGTGCCAGCAGTTATGGTCAAGGGGGAGGCACTGAAGCTTTCTTT.

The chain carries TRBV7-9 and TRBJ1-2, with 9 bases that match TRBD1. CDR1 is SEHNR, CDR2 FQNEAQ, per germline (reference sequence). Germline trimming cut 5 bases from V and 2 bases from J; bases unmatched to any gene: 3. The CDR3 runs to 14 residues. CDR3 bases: TGTGCCAGCAGCCCGGGACAGGGAAACTATGGCTACACCTTC. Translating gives CASSPGQGNYGYTF.